Following are 2 T cell receptor beta chains from one sample sequenced in a study of regulatory T cells in long-lasting Graves disease (dated by TCRdb to the early 2020s). The method behind the library was multiplex PCR. TCRdb lists the instrument as Illumina HiSeq 4000. iRepertoire HTBI primers and Arm-PCR amplification of CDR3 regions were used to construct TCR beta libraries. TCRdb passed the public sequencing reads through fastp at Q25 and MiXCR, retaining productive beta sequences. Each record represents a unique CDR3 protein, reported with the most common genes and DNA among its rows. For this sample there are roughly 500,000 distinct CDR3 sequences; about 12% appear just once. The ten largest clones represent almost 9% of the sample. Interpreted using the paper, the time point label stands for: newly diagnosed GD, antithyroid drugs for less than 3 months. For both TCR sequencing and RNA sequencing, RNA was extracted from PBMCs using TRIzol.

These same records also appear under a second study, on T cells in Graves' hyperthyroidism and ophthalmopathy.

The specimen was peripheral blood mononuclear cells (PBMCs), collected at new diagnosis, from a patient treated with antithyroid drugs. The receptors come from a woman aged 25-40 years with Graves disease. Donor details come from another sample of the same person, matched by shared clones.

This clonotype has at least ten counts. The chain links TRBV13 to TRBJ1-2; 7 nucleotides line up with TRBD1. There are 14 residues in the CDR3. Germline CDR1 PRHDT, CDR2 FYEKMQ (reference sequence). V lost 3 bases and J lost 8; bases outside the gene matches: 9. The CDR3 protein is CASSLGTRGGGYTF. As DNA, the CDR3 is TGTGCCAGCAGCTTGGGGACCAGGGGGGGAGGCTACACCTTC. The full variable domain, with the rest looked up from reference TRBV13 and TRBJ1-2, is AAGVIQSPRHLIKEKRETATLKCYPIPRHDTVYWYQQGPGQDPQFLISFYEKMQSDKGSIPDRFSAQQFSDYHSELNMSSLELGDSALYFCASSLGTRGGGYTFGSGTRLTVV.

This clonotype was picked up many times. The chain joins TRBV11-1 to TRBJ2-5, with 8 positions matching TRBD1. The CDR3 runs 16 residues. V was pared by 6 bases and J by 2 bases, with 11 bases of the junction left unmatched. Germline assignment: CDR1 SGHAT and CDR2 FQDESV (reference sequence). The DNA of the CDR3 is TGTGCCAGCAGTTTTGTCGGGACAGGTCCTCAAGAGACCCAGTACTTC. Translation gives CASSFVGTGPQETQYF. Complete variable domain (other parts from reference TRBV11-1 and TRBJ2-5): EAEVAQSPRYKITEKSQAVAFWCDPISGHATLYWYRQILGQGPELLVQFQDESVVDDSQLPKDRFSAERLKGVDSTLKIQPAELGDSAMYLCASSFVGTGPQETQYFGPGTRLLVL.